This T cell receptor (beta chain) stems from a study of identical twins. This clonotype was seen more than once but under ten times. TCRdb re-called the 5' RACE reads through MiXCR, storing one row per CDR3 protein. The table has a few hundred thousand distinct CDR3 sequences, 6.5% to 9.5% seen once. Germline CDR1 is SGHKS and CDR2 is YYEKEE (reference sequence). The CDR3 totals 13 residues. V gave up 7 bases and J gave up 3 bases; unmatched junction bases: 2. These data also formed part of another study, on yellow fever vaccine responses in identical twins.

Sequenced material: CD8+ T cells sorted from blood. This receptor was taken from a woman between 18 and 30 years old in good health. The V gene is TRBV5-5, the J gene TRBJ2-2, with TRBD1 matching 8 bases. CDR3 region: CASEGQDTGELFF. In DNA, the CDR3 is TGTGCCAGCGAGGGACAGGACACCGGGGAGCTGTTTTTT.